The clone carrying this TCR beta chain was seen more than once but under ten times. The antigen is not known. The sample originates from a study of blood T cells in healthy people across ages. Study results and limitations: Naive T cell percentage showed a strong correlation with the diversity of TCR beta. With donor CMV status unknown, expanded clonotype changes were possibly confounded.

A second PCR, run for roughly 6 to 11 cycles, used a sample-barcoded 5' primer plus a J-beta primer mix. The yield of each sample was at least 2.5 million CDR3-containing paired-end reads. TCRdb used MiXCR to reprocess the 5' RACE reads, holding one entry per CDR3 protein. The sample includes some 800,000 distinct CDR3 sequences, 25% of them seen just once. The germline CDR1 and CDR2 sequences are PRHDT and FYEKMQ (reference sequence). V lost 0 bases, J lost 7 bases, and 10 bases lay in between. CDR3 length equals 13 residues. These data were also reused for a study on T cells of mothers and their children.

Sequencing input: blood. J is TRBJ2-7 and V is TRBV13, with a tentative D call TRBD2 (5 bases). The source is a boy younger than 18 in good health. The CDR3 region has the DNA TGTGCCAGCAGCTTAGGCCGCGGGTTGGAGCAGTACTTC. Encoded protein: CASSLGRGLEQYF.